This T cell receptor beta chain was sequenced for a study of neurological immune-mediated disorders. This clonotype showed up many times. Its antigen is unknown. The time point was: longitudinal time-point 3. MiXCR, run by TCRdb on the 5' RACE reads, gives a single entry per CDR3 protein. The sample includes about 81,000 distinct CDR3 sequences, 3.5% to 5.5% of them seen just once. Study observations and caveats: For the multiple sclerosis repertoire cluster, no association with any clinical or MRI feature was found.

V shed 1 base and J 10 bases; nucleotides not matched to a gene: 6. This CDR3 is built from 13 residues. Germline CDR1 is SGHTA and CDR2 is FQGNSA. This TCR was recovered from a woman aged 60-75 years with multiple sclerosis. The chain is built from TRBV7-2 and TRBJ1-1; 7 bases map to TRBD1. The sample comprised PBMCs. The CDR3 nucleotides are TGTGCCAGCAGCTTAGACAGGGGAGGACGAGCTTTCTTT. As protein: CASSLDRGGRAFF.